A selection of T cell receptor beta chains follows, all from one sample in a study of T cells in Graves' hyperthyroidism and ophthalmopathy. TCRdb independently ran MiXCR on the multiplex PCR reads; one entry per CDR3 protein. The data contain about half a million distinct CDR3 sequences, around 15% of them seen just once; the ten biggest clones take up 29%. Material for sequencing was blood. Source of these receptors: a woman in her 30s with Graves' ophthalmopathy. Each CDR3 is given with its conserved first and last residue. The order of the fields is V gene, CDR3 length, J gene, CDR3 protein.

TRBV11-2	14	TRBJ2-7	CASRDFSSSYEQYF
TRBV6-2/TRBV6-3	14	TRBJ1-5	CASSHGAGNQPQHF
TRBV19	13	TRBJ1-5	CASSIGNNQPQHF
TRBV20-1	14	TRBJ2-3	CSAHPGTAADTQYF
TRBV20-1	15	TRBJ2-1	CSARDFQRDDNEQFF
TRBV4-1	14	TRBJ2-7	CASSLRGTSYEQYF
TRBV20-1	13	TRBJ2-6	CSAEGSGANVLTF
TRBV20-1	20	TRBJ1-5	CSAITHRTSRRVNSNQPQHF
TRBV25-1	11	TRBJ1-1	CASVSTVEAFF
TRBV12-3/TRBV12-4	13	TRBJ1-2	CASSPRANYGYTF
TRBV11-2	17	TRBJ2-7	CASSFSPGLADDYEQYF
TRBV28	16	TRBJ1-4	CASRLGFTAGNEKLFF
TRBV5-6	15	TRBJ2-7	CASSLTEREPSEQYF
TRBV28	13	TRBJ2-5	CASSSTTQETQYF
TRBV28	15	TRBJ2-7	CASSPGTGTTYEQYF
TRBV9	15	TRBJ2-7	CASSPDIPGVREQYF
TRBV11-2	14	TRBJ2-7	CASSLSPSSYGQYF
TRBV4-3	17	TRBJ1-2	CASSQDLIGGGSYGYTF
TRBV30	18	TRBJ2-1	CAWSVFQGFTSGSNEQFF
TRBV20-1	14	TRBJ2-1	CSADTSGSYNEQFF
TRBV18	12	TRBJ2-7	CASSGLVYEQYF
TRBV28	12	TRBJ2-2	CASSANRGELFF
TRBV19	12	TRBJ2-1	CASRNRTREQFF
TRBV5-1	16	TRBJ2-3	CASSSGARGSTDTQYF
TRBV20-1	16	TRBJ2-1	CSAGTQIQTTYNEQFF
TRBV7-9	17	TRBJ1-2	CASSQTGETRRTRGYTF
TRBV2	14	TRBJ2-5	CASSLIGGQETQYF